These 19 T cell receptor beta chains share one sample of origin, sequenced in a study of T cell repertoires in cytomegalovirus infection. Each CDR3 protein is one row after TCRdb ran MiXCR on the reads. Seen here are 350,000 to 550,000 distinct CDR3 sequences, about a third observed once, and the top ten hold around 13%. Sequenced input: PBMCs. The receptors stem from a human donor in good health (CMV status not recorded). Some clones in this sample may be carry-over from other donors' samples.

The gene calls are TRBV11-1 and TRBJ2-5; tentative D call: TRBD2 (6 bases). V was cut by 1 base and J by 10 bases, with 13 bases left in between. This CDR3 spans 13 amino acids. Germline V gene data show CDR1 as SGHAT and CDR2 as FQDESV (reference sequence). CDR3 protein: CASSLGRGTIQYF. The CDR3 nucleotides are TGTGCCAGCAGCTTAGGTCGGGGGACGATCCAGTACTTC.

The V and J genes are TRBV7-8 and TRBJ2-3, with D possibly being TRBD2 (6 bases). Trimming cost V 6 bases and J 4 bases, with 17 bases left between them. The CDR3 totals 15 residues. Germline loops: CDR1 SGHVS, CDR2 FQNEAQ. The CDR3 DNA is TGTGCCAGCAGACCCGGGACTGGAGGGGCAGATACGCAGTATTTT. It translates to CASRPGTGGADTQYF. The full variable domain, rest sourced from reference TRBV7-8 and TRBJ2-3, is GAGVSQSPRYKVAKRGQDVALRCDPISGHVSLFWYQQALGQGPEFLTYFQNEAQLDKSGLPSDRFFAERPEGSVSTLKIQRTQQEDSAVYLCASRPGTGGADTQYFGPGTRLTVL.

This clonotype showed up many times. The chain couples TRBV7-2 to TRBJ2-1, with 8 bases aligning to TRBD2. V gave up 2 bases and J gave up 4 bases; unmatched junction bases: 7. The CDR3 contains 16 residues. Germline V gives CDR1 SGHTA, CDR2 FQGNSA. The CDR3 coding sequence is TGTGCCAGCAGCTTAAGAGCGGGGGCCCTATACAATGAGCAGTTCTTC. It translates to CASSLRAGALYNEQFF.

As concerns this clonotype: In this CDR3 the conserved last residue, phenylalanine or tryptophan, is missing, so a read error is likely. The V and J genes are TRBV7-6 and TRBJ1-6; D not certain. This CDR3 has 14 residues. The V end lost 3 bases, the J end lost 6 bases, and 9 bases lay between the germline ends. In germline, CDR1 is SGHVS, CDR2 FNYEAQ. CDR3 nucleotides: TGTGCCAGCAGCTTGCCAGGAGCTAATTCACCCCTCCACTTG. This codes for CASSLPGANSPLHL.

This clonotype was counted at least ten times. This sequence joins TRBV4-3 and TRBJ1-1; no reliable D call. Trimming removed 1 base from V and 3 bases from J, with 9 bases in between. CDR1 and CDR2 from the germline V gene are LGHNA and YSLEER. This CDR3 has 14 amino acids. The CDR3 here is CASSQVTDHTEAFF. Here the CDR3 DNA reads TGCGCCAGCAGCCAAGTTACGGATCACACTGAAGCTTTCTTT.

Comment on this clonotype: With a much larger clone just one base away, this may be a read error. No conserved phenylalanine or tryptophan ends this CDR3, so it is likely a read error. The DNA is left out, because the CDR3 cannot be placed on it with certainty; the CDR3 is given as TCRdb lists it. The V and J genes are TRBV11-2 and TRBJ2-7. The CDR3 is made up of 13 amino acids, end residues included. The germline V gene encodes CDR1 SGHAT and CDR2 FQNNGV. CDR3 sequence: CASSLGVETEKYL.

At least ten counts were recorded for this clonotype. The CDR3: CASSPTLNTEAFF. In DNA, the CDR3 is TGTGCCAGTAGCCCTACCTTGAACACTGAAGCTTTCTTT. The chain uses TRBV19 and TRBJ1-1; D remains unclear. The CDR3 spans 13 residues. Germline CDR1 is LNHDA and CDR2 is SQIVND (reference sequence). V was shortened by 6 bases and J by 0 bases, with 8 bases between the two germline ends.

CDR3 DNA: TGTGCCAGTAGTATAGATCGAGAGACAGCCATCTACGAGCAGTACTTC. Encoded protein: CASSIDRETAIYEQYF. The chain uses TRBV19 and TRBJ2-7; D is perhaps TRBD1 (5 bases). The CDR3 contains 16 residues. The germline gives CDR1 LNHDA, CDR2 SQIVND (reference sequence). Between the trimmed V and J ends, which lost 0 bases and 3 bases, there was a span of 15 bases.

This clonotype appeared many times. Here the CDR3 reads CASSLHSSYEQYF. The CDR3 region has the DNA TGTGCCAGCAGCTTACACAGCTCCTACGAGCAGTACTTC. V is TRBV7-6 and J is TRBJ2-7; D not certain. V shed 2 bases and J shed 0 bases, with 5 bases lying between them. CDR1 is SGHVS, CDR2 FNYEAQ, per germline. The CDR3 sequence is 13 residues long.

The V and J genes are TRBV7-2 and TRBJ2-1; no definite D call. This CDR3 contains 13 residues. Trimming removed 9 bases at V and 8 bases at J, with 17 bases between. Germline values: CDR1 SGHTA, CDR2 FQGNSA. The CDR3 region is CASGWGMADEQFF. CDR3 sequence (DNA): TGTGCCAGTGGGTGGGGAATGGCAGATGAGCAGTTCTTC.

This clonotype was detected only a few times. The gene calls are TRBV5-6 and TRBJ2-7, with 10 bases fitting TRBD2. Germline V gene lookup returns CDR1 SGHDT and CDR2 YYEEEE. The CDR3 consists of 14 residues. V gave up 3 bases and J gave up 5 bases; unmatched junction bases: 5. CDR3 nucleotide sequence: TGTGCCAGCAGCTGGGGACTAGCGATCCACGAGCAGTACTTC. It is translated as CASSWGLAIHEQYF.

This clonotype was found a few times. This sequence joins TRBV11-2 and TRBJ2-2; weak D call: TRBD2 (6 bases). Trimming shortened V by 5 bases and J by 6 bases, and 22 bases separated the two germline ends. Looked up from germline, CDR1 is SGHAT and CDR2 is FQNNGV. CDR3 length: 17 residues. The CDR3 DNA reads TGTGCCAGCAGCGCCCCCCCGGGCAGGGAGGAGGCCGGGGAGCTGTTTTTT. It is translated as CASSAPPGREEAGELFF.

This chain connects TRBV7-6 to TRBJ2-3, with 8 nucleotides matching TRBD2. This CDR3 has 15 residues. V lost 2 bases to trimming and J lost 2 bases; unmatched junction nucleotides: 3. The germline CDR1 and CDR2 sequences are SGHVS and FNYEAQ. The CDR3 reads CASSLIAGLTDTQYF. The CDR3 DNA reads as TGTGCCAGCAGCTTAATAGCGGGGCTCACAGATACGCAGTATTTT.

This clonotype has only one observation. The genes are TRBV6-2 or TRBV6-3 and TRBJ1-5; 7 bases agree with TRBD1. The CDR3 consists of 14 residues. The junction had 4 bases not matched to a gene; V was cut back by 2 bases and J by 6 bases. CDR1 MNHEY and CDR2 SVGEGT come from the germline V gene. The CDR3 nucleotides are TGTGCCAGCAGTTACCAGGGGGGGGGTCAGCCCCAGCATTTT. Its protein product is CASSYQGGGQPQHF.

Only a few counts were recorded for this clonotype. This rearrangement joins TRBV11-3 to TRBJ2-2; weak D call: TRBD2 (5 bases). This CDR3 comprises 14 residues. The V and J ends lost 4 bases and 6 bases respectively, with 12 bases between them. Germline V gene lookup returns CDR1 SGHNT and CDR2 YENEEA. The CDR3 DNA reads TGTGCCAGCAGCTCCGTACTAGTACCCGGGGAGCTGTTTTTT. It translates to CASSSVLVPGELFF.

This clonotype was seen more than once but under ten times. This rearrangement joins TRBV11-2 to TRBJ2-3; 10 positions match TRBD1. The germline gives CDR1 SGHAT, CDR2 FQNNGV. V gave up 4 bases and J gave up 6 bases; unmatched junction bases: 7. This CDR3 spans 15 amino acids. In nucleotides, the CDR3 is TGTGCCAGCAGCTCCCGGGACAGGGGAATGGATACGCAGTATTTT. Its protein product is CASSSRDRGMDTQYF. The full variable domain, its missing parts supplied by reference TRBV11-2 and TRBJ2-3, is EAGVAQSPRYKIIEKRQSVAFWCNPISGHATLYWYQQILGQGPKLLIQFQNNGVVDDSQLPKDRFSAERLKGVDSTLKIQPAKLEDSAVYLCASSSRDRGMDTQYFGPGTRLTVL.

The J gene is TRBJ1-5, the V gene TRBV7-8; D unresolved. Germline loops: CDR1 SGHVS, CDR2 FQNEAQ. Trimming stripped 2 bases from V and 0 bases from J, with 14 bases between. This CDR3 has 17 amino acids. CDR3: CASSLSPRLYSNQPQHF. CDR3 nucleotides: TGTGCCAGCAGCTTAAGTCCCAGGTTATATAGCAATCAGCCCCAGCATTTT.

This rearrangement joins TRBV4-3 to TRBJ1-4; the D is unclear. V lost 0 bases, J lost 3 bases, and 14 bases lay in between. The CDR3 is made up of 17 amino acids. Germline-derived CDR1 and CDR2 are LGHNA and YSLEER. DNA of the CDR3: TGCGCCAGCAGCCAAGATTGGGTGGCGGGAGCTAATGAAAAACTGTTTTTT. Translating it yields CASSQDWVAGANEKLFF.

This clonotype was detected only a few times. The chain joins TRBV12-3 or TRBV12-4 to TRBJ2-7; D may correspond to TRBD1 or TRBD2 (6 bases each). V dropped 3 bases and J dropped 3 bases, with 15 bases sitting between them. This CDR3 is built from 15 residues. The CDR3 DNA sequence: TGTGCCAGCAGTTTCCCACCCGGGGGCAGCTACGAGCAGTACTTC. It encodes CASSFPPGGSYEQYF.